Below are 8 T cell receptor beta chains sequenced from a single sample in a study of blood T cell repertoires in COVID-19. Clones were sequenced by immunoSEQ multiplex PCR, and TCRdb holds only the in-frame ones, with some missing. The sample consists of over 90,000 clones, roughly nine tenths of them appearing once. The specimen was peripheral blood. These receptors all come from a man aged 50-59 years in a cohort sampled during active COVID-19.

The chain uses TRBV7-3 and TRBJ2-5, with D perhaps matching TRBD2 (7 bases). The length of the CDR3 is 14 residues. Trimming shortened V by 4 bases and J by 5 bases, and 14 bases separated the two germline ends. CDR1 and CDR2 from the germline V gene are SGHTA and FQGTGA. The CDR3 is CASSSKGGQETQYF. In nucleotides, the CDR3 is TGTGCCAGCAGCTCGAAGGGGGGGCAGGAGACCCAGTACTTC.

The chain couples TRBV24-1 to TRBJ2-1; 8 nucleotides match TRBD1. V was clipped by 4 bases and J by 7 bases; unmatched bases: 11. This CDR3 contains 16 residues. The germline CDR1 and CDR2 sequences are KGHDR and SFDVKD. The CDR3 DNA reads as TGTGCCACCAGTGACAACGGACAGGGAGACGTGAATGAGCAGTTCTTC. Translation gives CATSDNGQGDVNEQFF.

This chain links TRBV6-5 with TRBJ1-2; D gene unclear. The CDR3 has 14 residues. Germline lookup yields CDR1 MNHEY and CDR2 SVGAGI. Trimming shortened V by 6 bases and J by 2 bases, and 13 bases separated the two germline ends. CDR3 DNA: TGTGCCAGCAGGGAGGGAGCTTCCAACTATGGCTACACCTTC. Residues: CASREGASNYGYTF.

This clone was seen only once. The genes are TRBV4-2 and TRBJ2-5, with 9 positions matching TRBD2. CDR1 and CDR2 (germline): LGHNA, YNFKEQ. This CDR3 is built from 14 residues. With V trimmed by 1 base and J by 3 bases, 0 bases remained unmatched. The CDR3 DNA is TGTGCCAGCAGCCAAGGACTAGCGGAAGAGACCCAGTACTTC. Encoded protein: CASSQGLAEETQYF.

This chain uses TRBV7-9 with TRBJ2-4, with 7 bases identical to TRBD1. With V trimmed by 5 bases and J by 1 base, 17 bases remained unmatched. This CDR3 is built from 19 residues. Germline V gene sequence: CDR1 SEHNR, CDR2 FQNEAQ (reference sequence). CDR3 sequence (DNA): TGTGCCAGCAGCCATCCGGGACAGCTGAAGTATTGGGCCAAAAACATTCAGTACTTC. Amino acids: CASSHPGQLKYWAKNIQYF.

The chain joins TRBV6-5 to TRBJ1-6; no clear D. CDR1 is MNHEY and CDR2 is SVGAGI in the germline V gene. CDR3 length: 13 amino acids. Trimming took 7 bases from V and 7 from J, leaving 11 bases between them. The chain's CDR3 is CASTQKFNSPLHF. The CDR3 bases are TGTGCCAGCACCCAGAAGTTCAATTCACCCCTCCACTTT.

The genes are TRBV2 and TRBJ2-2; TRBD1 matches 12 bases. CDR1 and CDR2 from the germline V gene are SNHLY and FYNNEI. The CDR3 has 16 residues. V gave up 4 bases and J gave up 7 bases; unmatched junction bases: 7. Here the CDR3 reads CASSAAGTGGGGELFF. CDR3 in DNA: TGTGCCAGCAGTGCGGCCGGGACAGGGGGCGGCGGGGAGCTGTTTTTT.

The chain has TRBV2 and TRBJ1-1; D call uncertain. The CDR3 is made up of 14 amino acids. Germline V gene data show CDR1 as SNHLY and CDR2 as FYNNEI. The germline V and J ends were trimmed by 3 bases and 6 bases, with 14 bases remaining between them. CDR3 nucleotides: TGTGCCAGCAGTGAGAGCCAGGCCCTCGCTGAAGCTTTCTTT. It encodes CASSESQALAEAFF.